One TCR beta chain is described in this entry. Germline CDR1 MNHNS, CDR2 SASEGT. The CDR3 covers 16 residues. With 4 bases removed from V and 0 bases from J, the gap between germline ends came to 15 bases. The data were obtained in a study of blood T cell repertoires in COVID-19. Using immunoSEQ multiplex PCR, the repertoire was profiled, and TCRdb retains in-frame clones only, with some absent. The sample carries 300,000 to 400,000 clones, more than 75% recorded once. Sequencing used PBMCs or T cells enriched from blood (not recorded which). The clonotype was recovered from a man aged 60-69 years who had recovered from COVID-19. The rearrangement links TRBV6-1 to TRBJ1-1; unclear D gene. CDR3 DNA sequence: TGTGCCAGCAGTGTTCACGCCCGAACGGTGAACACTGAAGCTTTCTTT. This translates into CASSVHARTVNTEAFF.